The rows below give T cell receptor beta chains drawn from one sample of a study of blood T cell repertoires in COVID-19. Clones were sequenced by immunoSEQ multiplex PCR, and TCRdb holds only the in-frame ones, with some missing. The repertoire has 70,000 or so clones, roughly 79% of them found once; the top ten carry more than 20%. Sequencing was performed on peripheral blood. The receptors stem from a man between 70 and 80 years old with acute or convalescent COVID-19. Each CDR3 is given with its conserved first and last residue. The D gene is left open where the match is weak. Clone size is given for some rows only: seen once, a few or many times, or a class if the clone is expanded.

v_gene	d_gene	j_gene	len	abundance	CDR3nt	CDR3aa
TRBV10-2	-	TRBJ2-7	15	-	TGCGCCAGCAGTGAGTCTGGTTCGAGCTCCTACGAGCAGTACTTC	CASSESGSSSYEQYF
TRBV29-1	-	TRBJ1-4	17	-	TGCAGCGTTTTCCTGGGGGGAGGGGAAGCAACTAATGAAAAACTGTTTTTT	CSVFLGGGEATNEKLFF
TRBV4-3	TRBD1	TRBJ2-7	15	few	TGCGCCAGCAGTCACGGGACAGGGAGTCTCTACGAGCAGTACTTC	CASSHGTGSLYEQYF
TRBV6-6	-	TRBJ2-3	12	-	TGTGCCAGCAGGACTAGTGCAGATACGCAGTATTTT	CASRTSADTQYF
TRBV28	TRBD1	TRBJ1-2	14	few	TGTGCCAGCAAAACCCCGGGACAGGGAATTGGCTACACCTTC	CASKTPGQGIGYTF
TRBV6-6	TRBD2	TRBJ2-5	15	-	TGTGCCAGCAGTACTATTGGACTAGCGGGGGAGACCCAGTACTTC	CASSTIGLAGETQYF
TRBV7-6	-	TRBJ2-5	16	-	TGTGCCAGCAGCACGGGGGGCGCAGCAGGACAAGAGACCCAGTACTTC	CASSTGGAAGQETQYF
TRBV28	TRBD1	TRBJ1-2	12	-	TGTGCCAGCGGGACAGCTAACTATGGCTACACCTTC	CASGTANYGYTF
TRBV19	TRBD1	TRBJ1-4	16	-	TGTGCCAGTAGTCCGCCGGGGACAGCAACTAATGAAAAACTGTTTTTT	CASSPPGTATNEKLFF
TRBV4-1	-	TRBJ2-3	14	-	TGCGCCAGCAGCCAAGAGGCAAGGGCGGGTACGCAGTATTTT	CASSQEARAGTQYF
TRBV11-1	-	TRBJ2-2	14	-	TGTGCCAGCAGCTTACCACAGGGATCCGGGGAGCTGTTTTTT	CASSLPQGSGELFF
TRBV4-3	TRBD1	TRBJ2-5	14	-	TGCGCCAGTTCCCGGACAGGCAGTATGGAGACCCAGTACTTC	CASSRTGSMETQYF
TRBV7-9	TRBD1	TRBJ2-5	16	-	TGTGCCAGCAGCTTAGGGACAGGGACCCCTCGGGGGACCCAGTACTTC	CASSLGTGTPRGTQYF
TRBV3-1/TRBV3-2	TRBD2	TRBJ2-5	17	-	TGTGCCAGCAGCCTACGGTCTAGCGGGAGGGCCGGAGAGACCCAGTACTTC	CASSLRSSGRAGETQYF
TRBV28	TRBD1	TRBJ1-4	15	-	TGTGCCAGCAGTTTGTGGGGACAGGGTGTGGAAAAACTGTTTTTT	CASSLWGQGVEKLFF
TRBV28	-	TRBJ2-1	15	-	TGTGCCAGCAGTTCCATACTGCGGACTGGGGATGAGCAGTTCTTC	CASSSILRTGDEQFF
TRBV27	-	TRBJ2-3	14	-	TGTGCCAGCAGTTTAGGCGGGCACACAGATACGCAGTATTTT	CASSLGGHTDTQYF
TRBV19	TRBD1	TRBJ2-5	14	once	TGTGCCAGTAGTTCGCGACAGGGTCAAGAGACCCAGTACTTC	CASSSRQGQETQYF
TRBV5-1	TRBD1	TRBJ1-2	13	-	TGCGCCAGCAGCTTGGGACAGGGGGGAGGCTACACCTTC	CASSLGQGGGYTF
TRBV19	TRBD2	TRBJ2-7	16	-	TGTGCCAGTAGCGGGACTAGCGGGAAGAGCTCCTACGAGCAGTACTTC	CASSGTSGKSSYEQYF
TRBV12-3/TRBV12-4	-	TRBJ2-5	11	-	TGTGCCAGCAGTTTGGGCGAGACCCAGTACTTC	CASSLGETQYF
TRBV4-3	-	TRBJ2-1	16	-	TGCGCCAGCAGCCAAGACTCGTTGAGCTCCTACAATGAGCAGTTCTTC	CASSQDSLSSYNEQFF
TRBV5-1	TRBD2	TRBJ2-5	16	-	TGCGCCAGCAGCCAGGGACTAGCGGGACTACAAGAGACCCAGTACTTC	CASSQGLAGLQETQYF
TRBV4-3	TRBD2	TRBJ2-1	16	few	TGCGCCAGCAGCCAAGATTCTAGCGGAACCTACAATGAGCAGTTCTTC	CASSQDSSGTYNEQFF
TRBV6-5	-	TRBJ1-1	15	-	TGTGCCAGCAGTACGGGGAACAGCCTCGCCACTGAAGCTTTCTTT	CASSTGNSLATEAFF
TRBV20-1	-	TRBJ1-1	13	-	TGCAGTGCTAGTGGGGTCGGGGGCACTGAAGCTTTCTTT	CSASGVGGTEAFF
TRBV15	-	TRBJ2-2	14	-	TGTGCCACCAGCGCCCGACAGAACACCGGGGAGCTGTTTTTT	CATSARQNTGELFF
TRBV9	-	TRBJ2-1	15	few	TGTGCCAGCAGCGTAGGGTCCGGGAGTGGTTATGAGCAGTTCTTC	CASSVGSGSGYEQFF
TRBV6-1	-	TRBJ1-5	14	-	TGTGCCAGCAGTGAAGCGGGTCAGGTCCAGCCCCAGCATTTT	CASSEAGQVQPQHF
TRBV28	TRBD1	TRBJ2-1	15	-	TGTGCCAGCAGTGGAGGGGACAGGGGGAACAATGAGCAGTTCTTC	CASSGGDRGNNEQFF
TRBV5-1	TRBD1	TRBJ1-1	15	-	TGCGCCAGCCGGGTACAGGGGGCTGGGAACACTGAAGCTTTCTTT	CASRVQGAGNTEAFF
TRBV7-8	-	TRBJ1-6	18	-	TGTGCCAGCAGCTCCTCCGGACAGACGAGCTCCTATAATTCACCCCTCCACTTT	CASSSSGQTSSYNSPLHF
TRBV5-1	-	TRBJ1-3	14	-	TGCGCCAGCAGCCAGACGGGATCTGGAAACACCATATATTTT	CASSQTGSGNTIYF
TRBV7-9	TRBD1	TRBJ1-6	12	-	TGTGCCAGCAGCGGGACAGGGGCACCCCTCCACTTT	CASSGTGAPLHF
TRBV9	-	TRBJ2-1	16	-	TGTGCCAGCAGCCCCGAAGGGGGAGGGTCCTACAATGAGCAGTTCTTC	CASSPEGGGSYNEQFF
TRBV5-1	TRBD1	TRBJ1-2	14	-	TGCGCCAGCAGCCCGCAGGGGGCGCGGAATGGCTACACCTTC	CASSPQGARNGYTF
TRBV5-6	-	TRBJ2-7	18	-	TGTGCCAGCTTGTCGCCCCACCGGCATCAGGGTGGTTGCTACGGGCAGTACTTC	CASLSPHRHQGGCYGQYF
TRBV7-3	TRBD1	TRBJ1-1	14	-	TGTGCCAGCAGGGGACAGGGAATGAACACTGAAGCTTTCTTT	CASRGQGMNTEAFF
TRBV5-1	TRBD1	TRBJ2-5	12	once	TGCGCCAGCCAGGGGGATTCGGAGACCCAGTACTTC	CASQGDSETQYF
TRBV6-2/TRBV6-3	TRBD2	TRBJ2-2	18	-	TGTGCCAGCAGCCCTATTCTACTAGCGGCCAGAGGGACCGGGGAGCTGTTTTTT	CASSPILLAARGTGELFF
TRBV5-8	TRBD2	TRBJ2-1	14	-	TGTGCCAGCAGCTTCGGCGGGAGTAACAATGAGCAGTTCTTC	CASSFGGSNNEQFF
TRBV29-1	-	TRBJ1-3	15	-	TGCAGCGCCCAGGGCAGTTCCATCTCTGGAAACACCATATATTTT	CSAQGSSISGNTIYF
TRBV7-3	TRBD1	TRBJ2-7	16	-	TGTGCCAGCAGCTCCCACGCACCGGGACAGTCCTACGAGCAGTACTTC	CASSSHAPGQSYEQYF
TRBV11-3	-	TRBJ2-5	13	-	TGTGCCAGCAGCTTCATGGGCTCTGAGACCCAGTACTTC	CASSFMGSETQYF
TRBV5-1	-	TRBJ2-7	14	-	TGCGCCAGCAGCACTGGAGAGTCGGGCTACGAGCAGTACTTC	CASSTGESGYEQYF
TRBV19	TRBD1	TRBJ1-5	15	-	TGTGCCAGTAGTTCCCCGGACAGGGTCAATCAGCCCCAGCATTTT	CASSSPDRVNQPQHF
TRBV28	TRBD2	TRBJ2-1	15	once	TGTGCCAGCAGTTTATCCCCGACCGGGGGGAATGAGCAGTTCTTC	CASSLSPTGGNEQFF
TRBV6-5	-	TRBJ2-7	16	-	TGTGCCAGCAGTTACTCGATCCCGGACACTAGCCTCGAGCAGTACTTC	CASSYSIPDTSLEQYF
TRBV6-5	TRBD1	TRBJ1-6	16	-	TGTGCCAGCAGTTACTCGGGACAGGGCGCGGATTCACCCCTCCACTTT	CASSYSGQGADSPLHF
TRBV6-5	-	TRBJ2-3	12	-	TGTGCCAGCGCGGCCGGCACAGATACGCAGTATTTT	CASAAGTDTQYF
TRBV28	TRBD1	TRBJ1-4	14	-	TGTGCCAGCAGTCCGGGACAGGCTAATGAAAAACTGTTTTTT	CASSPGQANEKLFF
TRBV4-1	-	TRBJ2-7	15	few	TGCGCCAGCAGCCAAGATCCTTTCGGTGGAGCCGAGCAGTACTTC	CASSQDPFGGAEQYF
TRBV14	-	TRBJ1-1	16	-	TGTGCCAGCAGCCAAGATTTTACGAGGGCAGACACTGAAGCTTTCTTT	CASSQDFTRADTEAFF
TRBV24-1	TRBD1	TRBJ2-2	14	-	TGTGCCACCAGTGATTACAGGGGTACCGGGGAGCTGTTTTTT	CATSDYRGTGELFF
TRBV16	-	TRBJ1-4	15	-	TGTGCCAGCAGCCAAACAGGGACAACTAATGAAAAACTGTTTTTT	CASSQTGTTNEKLFF
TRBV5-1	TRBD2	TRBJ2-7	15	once	TGCGCCAGCAGCCCGGGACTAGCGGTAACCTACGAGCAGTACTTC	CASSPGLAVTYEQYF
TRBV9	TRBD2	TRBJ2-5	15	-	TGTGCCAGCAGCGACGGGACTAGCGGACCAGAGACCCAGTACTTC	CASSDGTSGPETQYF
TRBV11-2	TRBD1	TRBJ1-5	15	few	TGTGCCAGCAGCCCTGGGACAGGGGGCGATCAGCCCCAGCATTTT	CASSPGTGGDQPQHF
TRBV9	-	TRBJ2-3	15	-	TGTGCCAGCAGCGTAGGGGCACTAGTTTCAGATACGCAGTATTTT	CASSVGALVSDTQYF
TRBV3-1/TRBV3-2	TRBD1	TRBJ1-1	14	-	TGTGCCAGCAGTCAACAGGGGGCAGGCACTGAAGCTTTCTTT	CASSQQGAGTEAFF